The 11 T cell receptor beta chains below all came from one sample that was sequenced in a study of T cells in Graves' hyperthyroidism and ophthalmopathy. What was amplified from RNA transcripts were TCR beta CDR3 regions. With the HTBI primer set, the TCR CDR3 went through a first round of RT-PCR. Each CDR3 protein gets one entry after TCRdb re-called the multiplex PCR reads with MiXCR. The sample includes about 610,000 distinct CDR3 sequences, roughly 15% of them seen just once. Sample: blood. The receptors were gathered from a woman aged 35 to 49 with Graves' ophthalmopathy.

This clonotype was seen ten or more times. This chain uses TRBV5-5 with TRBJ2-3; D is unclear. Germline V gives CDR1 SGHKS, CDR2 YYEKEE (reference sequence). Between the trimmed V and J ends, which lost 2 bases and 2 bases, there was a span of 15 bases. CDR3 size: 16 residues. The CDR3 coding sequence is TGTGCCAGCAGCTTCGCGAGGTCGCAGGACACAGATACGCAGTATTTT. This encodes CASSFARSQDTDTQYF.

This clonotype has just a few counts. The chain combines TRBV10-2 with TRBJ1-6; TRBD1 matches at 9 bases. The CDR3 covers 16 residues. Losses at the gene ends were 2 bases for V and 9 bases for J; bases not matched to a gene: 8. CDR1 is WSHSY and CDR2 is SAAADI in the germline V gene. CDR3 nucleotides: TGCGCCAGCAGTGAGCGCCCGGACAGGGGAAGTTCACCCCTCCACTTT. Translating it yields CASSERPDRGSSPLHF.

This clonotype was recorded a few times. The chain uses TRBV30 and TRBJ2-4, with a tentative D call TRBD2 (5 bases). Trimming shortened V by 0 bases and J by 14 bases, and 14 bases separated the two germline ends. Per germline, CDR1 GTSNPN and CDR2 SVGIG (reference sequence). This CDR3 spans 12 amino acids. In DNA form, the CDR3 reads TGTGCCTGGAGTGTTAGAGGGCAAGGAAAGTACTTC. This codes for CAWSVRGQGKYF.

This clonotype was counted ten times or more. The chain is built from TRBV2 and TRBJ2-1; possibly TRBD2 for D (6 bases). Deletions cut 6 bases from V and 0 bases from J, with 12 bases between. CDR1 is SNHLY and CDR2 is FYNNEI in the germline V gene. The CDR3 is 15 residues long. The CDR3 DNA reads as TGTGCCAGCAGCTGGGACTCGAGCTCCTACAATGAGCAGTTCTTC. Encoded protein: CASSWDSSSYNEQFF.

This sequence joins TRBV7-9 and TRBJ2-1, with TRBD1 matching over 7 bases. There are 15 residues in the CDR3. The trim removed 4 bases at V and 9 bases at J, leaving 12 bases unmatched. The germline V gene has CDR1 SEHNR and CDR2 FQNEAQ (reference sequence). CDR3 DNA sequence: TGTGCCAGCAGCTCCTGGACAGGATGGGGGAGTGAGCAGTTCTTC. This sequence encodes CASSSWTGWGSEQFF. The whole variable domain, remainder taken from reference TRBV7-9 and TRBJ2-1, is DTGVSQNPRHKITKRGQNVTFRCDPISEHNRLYWYRQTLGQGPEFLTYFQNEAQLEKSRLLSDRFSAERPKGSFSTLEIQRTEQGDSAMYLCASSSWTGWGSEQFFGPGTRLTVL.

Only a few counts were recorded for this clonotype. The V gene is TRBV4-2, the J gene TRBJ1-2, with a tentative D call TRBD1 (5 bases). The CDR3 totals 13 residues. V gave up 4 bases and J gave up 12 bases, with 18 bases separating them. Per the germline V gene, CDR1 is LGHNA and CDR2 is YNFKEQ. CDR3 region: CASSPSDQGRHTF. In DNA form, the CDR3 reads TGTGCCAGCAGCCCCTCGGATCAGGGACGCCACACCTTC.

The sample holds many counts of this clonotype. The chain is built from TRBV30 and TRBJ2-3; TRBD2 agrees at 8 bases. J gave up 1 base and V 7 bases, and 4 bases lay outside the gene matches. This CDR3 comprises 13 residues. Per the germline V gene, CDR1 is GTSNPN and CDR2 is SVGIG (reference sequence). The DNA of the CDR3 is TGTGCCTCGGAGACTAGCGGCACAGATACGCAGTATTTT. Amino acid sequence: CASETSGTDTQYF. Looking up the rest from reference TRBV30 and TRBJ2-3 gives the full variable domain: SQTIHQWPATLVQPVGSPLSLECTVEGTSNPNLYWYRQAAGRGLQLLFYSVGIGQISSEVPQNLSASRPQDRQFILSSKKLLLSDSGFYLCASETSGTDTQYFGPGTRLTVL.

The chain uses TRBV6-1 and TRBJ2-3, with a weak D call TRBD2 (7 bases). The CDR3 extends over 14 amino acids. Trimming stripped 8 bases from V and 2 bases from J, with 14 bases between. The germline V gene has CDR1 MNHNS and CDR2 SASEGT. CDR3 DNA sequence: TGTGCCAGCCGTAAAGGGGGGGACACAGATACGCAGTATTTT. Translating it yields CASRKGGDTDTQYF.

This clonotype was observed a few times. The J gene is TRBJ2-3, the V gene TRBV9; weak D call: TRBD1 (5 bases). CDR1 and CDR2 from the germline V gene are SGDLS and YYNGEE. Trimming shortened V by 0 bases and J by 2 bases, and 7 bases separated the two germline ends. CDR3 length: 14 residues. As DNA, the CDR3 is TGTGCCAGCAGCGTAGGGGGCACCACAGATACGCAGTATTTT. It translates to CASSVGGTTDTQYF.

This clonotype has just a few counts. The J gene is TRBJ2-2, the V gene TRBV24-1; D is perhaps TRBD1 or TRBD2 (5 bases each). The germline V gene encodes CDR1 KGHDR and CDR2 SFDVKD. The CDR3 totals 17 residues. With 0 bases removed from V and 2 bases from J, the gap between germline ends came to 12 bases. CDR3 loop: CATSDLSRGRNTGELFF. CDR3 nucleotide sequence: TGTGCCACCAGTGATTTGAGTCGGGGCAGAAACACCGGGGAGCTGTTTTTT.

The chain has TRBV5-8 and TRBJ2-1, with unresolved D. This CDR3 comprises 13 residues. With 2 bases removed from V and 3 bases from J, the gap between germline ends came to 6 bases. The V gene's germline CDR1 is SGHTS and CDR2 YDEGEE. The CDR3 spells CASSFLNYNEQFF. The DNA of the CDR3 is TGTGCCAGCAGCTTCCTTAACTACAATGAGCAGTTCTTC.